In this sample, the clone carrying this TCR beta chain turned up a few times. Its antigen is undetermined. Treatment reported: randomized to nivolumab then ipilimumab (arm A) or the reverse (arm B). These data originate in a study of sequential checkpoint blockade in melanoma. Overall study: Arm A got nivolumab then ipilimumab; arm B the reverse, 1:1. After both sequences, patients received maintenance nivolumab. Study-level results: Response in arm A was associated with pretreatment TIL clonality. Patients with week-13 increases in T-cell fraction and clonality benefited about 30 times more often.

Only in-frame clones appear in the TCRdb table, and some are missing; sequencing was by immunoSEQ multiplex PCR. The sample lists about 10,000 clones, roughly 24% occurring once. The germline gives CDR1 ENHRY, CDR2 SYGVKD. The CDR3 has 14 amino acids. Between the trimmed V and J ends, which lost 0 bases and 4 bases, there was a span of 9 bases. The chain combines TRBV10-3 with TRBJ1-2, with a possible D match to TRBD1 (5 bases). The material was tumor tissue (inferred from file names), obtained from a patient given nivolumab and ipilimumab in sequence. The TCR was taken from a human donor with melanoma. The chain's CDR3 is CAISESTVLYGYTF. For the CDR3, the DNA is TGTGCCATCAGTGAGTCGACAGTCCTCTATGGCTACACCTTC.